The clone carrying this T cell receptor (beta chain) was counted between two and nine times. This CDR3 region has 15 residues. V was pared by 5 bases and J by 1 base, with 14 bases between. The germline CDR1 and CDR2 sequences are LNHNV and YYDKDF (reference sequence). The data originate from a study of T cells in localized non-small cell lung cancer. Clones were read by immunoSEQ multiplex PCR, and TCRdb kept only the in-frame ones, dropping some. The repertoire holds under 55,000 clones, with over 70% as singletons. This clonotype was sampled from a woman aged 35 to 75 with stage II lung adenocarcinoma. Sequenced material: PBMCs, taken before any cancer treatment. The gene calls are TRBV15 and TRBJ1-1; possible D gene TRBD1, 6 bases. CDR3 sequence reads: CATSPEGVKNTEAFF. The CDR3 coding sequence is TGTGCCACCAGCCCCGAGGGGGTGAAGAACACTGAAGCTTTCTTT.